These T cell receptor beta chains were read from a single sample in a study of cytomegalovirus exposure and HLA in healthy donors. The protocol was immunoSEQ multiplex PCR, while the TCRdb copy is restricted to in-frame clones and leaves out a portion. The sample records some 120,000 clones, over 70% being singletons. The sequenced sample consisted of PBMCs. These receptors were taken from a woman aged 45-60 years in good health and CMV-seronegative. The CDR3 runs from the conserved cysteine through the conserved F or W. The order of the fields is J gene, D gene, clone size, V gene, CDR3 protein, CDR3 DNA. D genes are given only for firm matches. Clone size is not always given. Where it is, it says once, few, many or a class for expanded clones.

j_gene: TRBJ2-1; d_gene: TRBD2; abundance: .; v_gene: TRBV11-2; CDR3aa: CASSSSGPSGIGNEQFF; CDR3nt: TGTGCCAGCAGCTCAAGTGGGCCTAGCGGGATTGGCAATGAGCAGTTCTTC
j_gene: TRBJ1-3; d_gene: TRBD1; abundance: .; v_gene: TRBV10-2; CDR3aa: CASSRGQDGNTIYF; CDR3nt: TGCGCCAGCAGCAGGGGGCAAGATGGAAACACCATATATTTT
j_gene: TRBJ1-5; d_gene: TRBD1; abundance: .; v_gene: TRBV19; CDR3aa: CASSVTTGGRNQPQHF; CDR3nt: TGTGCCAGTAGTGTCACAACAGGGGGGAGAAATCAGCCCCAGCATTTT
j_gene: TRBJ2-7; d_gene: TRBD2; abundance: .; v_gene: TRBV7-9; CDR3aa: CASSLSGTSVLQGYEQYF; CDR3nt: TGTGCCAGCAGCTTAAGCGGCACTAGCGTTCTCCAGGGTTACGAGCAGTACTTC
j_gene: TRBJ2-1; d_gene: TRBD2; abundance: few; v_gene: TRBV27; CDR3aa: CASSFGLAENEQFF; CDR3nt: TGTGCCAGCAGCTTCGGACTAGCGGAGAATGAGCAGTTCTTC
j_gene: TRBJ1-5; d_gene: .; abundance: .; v_gene: TRBV6-5; CDR3aa: CASSRTSDQPQHF; CDR3nt: TGTGCCAGCAGTCGGACATCCGATCAGCCCCAGCATTTT
j_gene: TRBJ2-7; d_gene: TRBD1; abundance: .; v_gene: TRBV7-9; CDR3aa: CASSLSTSLGGTGAYEQYF; CDR3nt: TGTGCCAGCAGCTTATCGACGTCTTTGGGGGGGACAGGGGCCTACGAGCAGTACTTC
j_gene: TRBJ2-6; d_gene: TRBD2; abundance: few; v_gene: TRBV29-1; CDR3aa: CSVEGGDSNVLTF; CDR3nt: TGCAGCGTTGAGGGGGGGGACTCCAACGTCCTGACTTTC
j_gene: TRBJ2-7; d_gene: TRBD1; abundance: .; v_gene: TRBV7-9; CDR3aa: CASSNGQGSYEQYF; CDR3nt: TGTGCCAGCAGCAATGGACAGGGTTCCTACGAGCAGTACTTC
j_gene: TRBJ2-7; d_gene: .; abundance: .; v_gene: TRBV7-2; CDR3aa: CASSFQAGRSYEQYF; CDR3nt: TGTGCCAGCAGCTTCCAAGCGGGTCGCTCCTACGAGCAGTACTTC
j_gene: TRBJ1-5; d_gene: TRBD1; abundance: once; v_gene: TRBV7-9; CDR3aa: CSSRQGDGQPQHF; CDR3nt: TGTTCCAGCCGCCAGGGGGACGGTCAGCCCCAGCATTTT
j_gene: TRBJ2-3; d_gene: .; abundance: .; v_gene: TRBV7-2; CDR3aa: CASSPTRADTQYF; CDR3nt: TGTGCCAGCAGCCCTACTCGCGCAGATACGCAGTATTTT
j_gene: TRBJ2-1; d_gene: .; abundance: .; v_gene: TRBV28; CDR3aa: CASSIGGLGNEQFF; CDR3nt: TGTGCCAGCAGTATTGGTGGACTGGGCAATGAGCAGTTCTTC
j_gene: TRBJ1-1; d_gene: .; abundance: .; v_gene: TRBV18; CDR3aa: CASSPAGDTEAFF; CDR3nt: TGTGCCAGCTCACCAGCCGGGGACACTGAAGCTTTCTTT
j_gene: TRBJ2-1; d_gene: TRBD2; abundance: few; v_gene: TRBV27; CDR3aa: CASSSNWWTSFINEQFF; CDR3nt: TGTGCCAGCAGTTCAAACTGGTGGACTAGCTTTATTAATGAGCAGTTCTTC
j_gene: TRBJ2-7; d_gene: TRBD1; abundance: .; v_gene: TRBV6-5; CDR3aa: CASSSSKGTVSYEQYF; CDR3nt: TGTGCCAGCAGTTCGTCAAAAGGGACAGTTTCCTACGAGCAGTACTTC
j_gene: TRBJ1-2; d_gene: TRBD1; abundance: .; v_gene: TRBV6-5; CDR3aa: CASSSGQGPYTF; CDR3nt: TGTGCCAGCAGTTCGGGACAGGGGCCTTACACCTTC
j_gene: TRBJ2-2; d_gene: .; abundance: .; v_gene: TRBV4-2; CDR3aa: CASSQEPFRPGPGELFF; CDR3nt: TGTGCCAGCAGCCAAGAGCCGTTTCGACCAGGGCCCGGGGAGCTGTTTTTT
j_gene: TRBJ2-7; d_gene: .; abundance: .; v_gene: TRBV30; CDR3aa: CAWSKGAYEQYF; CDR3nt: TGTGCCTGGAGTAAGGGGGCCTACGAGCAGTACTTC
j_gene: TRBJ2-1; d_gene: .; abundance: .; v_gene: TRBV19; CDR3aa: CASSRRERGSYNEQFF; CDR3nt: TGTGCCAGTAGTAGGAGGGAGAGAGGGTCCTACAATGAGCAGTTCTTC
j_gene: TRBJ1-2; d_gene: TRBD1; abundance: .; v_gene: TRBV7-2; CDR3aa: CASTPSGGDYYGYTF; CDR3nt: TGTGCCAGCACCCCCTCAGGGGGCGATTACTATGGCTACACCTTC
j_gene: TRBJ2-7; d_gene: .; abundance: .; v_gene: TRBV19; CDR3aa: CASSITVDRVGQYF; CDR3nt: TGTGCCAGTAGTATCACGGTAGATCGGGTGGGGCAGTACTTC